This entry describes one TCR beta chain. The data were obtained in a study of OX40 agonist ivuxolimab in advanced cancers. The wider study: Three individuals attained partial responses, comprising one hepatocellular carcinoma case and two cutaneous melanoma cases.

Trimming cost V 3 bases and J 1 base, with 8 bases left between them. Germline lookup yields CDR1 SNHLY and CDR2 FYNNEI. The CDR3 extends over 14 amino acids. The assay was immunoSEQ multiplex PCR, and TCRdb's table has in-frame clones only and misses some. The sample has roughly 80,000 clones, over 75% seen once. This clonotype was obtained from an adult with an advanced solid tumor such as melanoma, head and neck, liver or kidney cancer. Sample: CD4+ or CD8+ T cells sorted from blood, taken in a trial of the OX40 agonist ivuxolimab. V gene TRBV2 combines with J gene TRBJ2-3; no definite D call. CDR3 nucleotides: TGTGCCAGCAGTGAGTCCCAGGGCACAGATACGCAGTATTTT. Its protein is CASSESQGTDTQYF. Looking up the rest from reference TRBV2 and TRBJ2-3 gives the full variable domain: EPEVTQTPSHQVTQMGQEVILRCVPISNHLYFYWYRQILGQKVEFLVSFYNNEISEKSEIFDDQFSVERPDGSNFTLKIRSTKLEDSAMYFCASSESQGTDTQYFGPGTRLTVL.